The 9 T cell receptor beta chains in this list originate from one sample, sequenced in a study of tumor-infiltrating lymphocytes in primary liver carcinoma. Total RNA and DNA came together from about 21-30 mg of bulk tissue without cell sorting. From 450 to 550 ng total RNA, TCR beta cDNA was generated with a primer in the constant region. TCR beta libraries came from three nested multiplex PCR rounds using slightly modified ARM-PCR. Each of the first two PCR rounds ran nine to ten cycles with TRBV1-TRBV30 forward and C-beta reverse primers. TCRdb re-analysed the multiplex PCR reads in MiXCR, keeping a single row per CDR3 protein. The sample yields about 92,000 distinct CDR3 sequences, approximately 72% seen once. Sequenced input: tumor-adjacent normal liver tissue. The receptors here all came from a man aged 40-50 years with primary liver carcinoma and hepatitis B virus infection.

This clonotype occurred a few times. The junction does not match germline at one end; this may be a read error. The chain uses TRBV4-1 and TRBJ1-3, with D perhaps matching TRBD1 (5 bases). The CDR3 loop spans 17 amino acids. Germline V gene data show CDR1 as MGHRA and CDR2 as YSYEKL. Here the CDR3 reads CASSQVPGKVAGNAIYF. For the CDR3, the DNA is TGCGCCAGCAGCCAAGTCCCAGGGAAGGTTGCTGGAAACGCCATATATTTT.

This chain connects TRBV12-2 to TRBJ2-1; the table's D gene call, TRBD1, was not cross checked with the DNA. TRBV12-2 represents a pseudogene. The CDR3 covers 16 residues. As DNA, the CDR3 is TGTGCAAGTCTCTTAGACACCCCCAACCGGTTCAATGAGCAGTCCTTC. It yields the protein CASLLDTPNRFNEQSF.

Notes on this clonotype: The CDR3 end shows no conserved phenylalanine or tryptophan, and so a read error is likely. The limits of the CDR3 on the DNA are not certain, so only TCRdb's listed CDR3 is given. This chain links TRBV12-3 or TRBV12-4 with TRBJ2-7; TRBD2 is the table's D call and was not checked against the DNA. The CDR3 contains 14 residues when both ends are counted. CDR3 residues: CASSGLPRPYEQHL.

Turning to this clonotype: Just one base apart from a much larger clone, this may be a read error. The chain links TRBV7-9 to TRBJ2-5; 10 nucleotides agree with TRBD2. The CDR3 sequence is 14 residues long. Germline assignment: CDR1 SEHNR and CDR2 FQNEAQ (reference sequence). CDR3 coding DNA: TGTGCCAGCGGCTTAGTAGCGGGAGGAGAGACCCAGTACTTC. This translates into CASGLVAGGETQYF.

The sample holds many counts of this clonotype. The chain employs TRBV6-1 and TRBJ2-7, with D unresolved. The germline V gene has CDR1 MNHNS and CDR2 SASEGT. The V and J ends lost 5 bases and 3 bases respectively, with 14 bases between them. This CDR3 is 14 amino acids long. DNA for the CDR3: TGTGCCAGCAGTCAATCACTGGGCCTCTACGAGCAGTACTTC. Translating it yields CASSQSLGLYEQYF.

The rearrangement links TRBV11-2 to TRBJ2-5; tentative D call: TRBD2 (5 bases). V gave up 6 bases and J gave up 3 bases, with 11 bases separating them. CDR1 is SGHAT, CDR2 FQNNGV, per germline. CDR3 length: 13 residues. Written as DNA, the CDR3 is TGTGCCAGCAGATTTCGGACTGAAGAGACCCAGTACTTC. Protein: CASRFRTEETQYF.

The V and J genes are TRBV19 and TRBJ1-5, with D possibly being TRBD1 (6 bases). Germline lookup yields CDR1 LNHDA and CDR2 SQIVND (reference sequence). This CDR3 has 13 residues. V was trimmed by 6 bases and J by 2 bases, leaving 8 bases between them. As DNA, the CDR3 is TGTGCCAGTAGGGGACAAGGCAATCAGCCCCAGCATTTT. This gives the protein CASRGQGNQPQHF.

The chain recombines TRBV10-3 with TRBJ2-1, with D unresolved. V was trimmed by 7 bases and J by 7 bases, leaving 11 bases between them. CDR1 is ENHRY, CDR2 SYGVKD, per germline. The CDR3 totals 12 residues. CDR3 amino acids: CAINGGGNEQFF. In nucleotides, the CDR3 is TGTGCCATCAATGGTGGTGGGAATGAGCAGTTCTTC.

Points on this clonotype: This CDR3 is missing its conserved last phenylalanine or tryptophan, likely due to a read error. The limits of the CDR3 on the DNA are not certain, so only TCRdb's listed CDR3 is given. The chain links TRBV6-1 to TRBJ2-7. Germline CDR1 and CDR2: MNHNS and SASEGT. Both ends counted, the CDR3 spans 12 residues. The CDR3 reads CASNGLFYEKYL.